Listed below are T cell receptor beta chains from one sample, sequenced in a study of blood T cell repertoires in COVID-19. TCRdb keeps only in-frame clones here, not all; method: immunoSEQ multiplex PCR. The sample lists hundreds of thousands of clones; 65% to 90% were seen once. Sequencing was carried out using peripheral blood. Receptor source: a human donor in a cohort sampled during active COVID-19. The CDR3 runs from the conserved cysteine through the conserved F or W. The order of the fields is V gene, J gene, CDR3 protein.

>TRBV7-6|TRBJ2-5
CASSFRTSGSQETQYF
>TRBV5-1|TRBJ2-6
CASTTHLSGANVLTF
>TRBV4-3|TRBJ1-6
CASSQTGTGASPLHF
>TRBV28|TRBJ2-3
CASSTGGVTQYF
>TRBV2|TRBJ2-7
CASSQVDEQYF
>TRBV5-6|TRBJ2-7
CASSIPGLATYEQYF
>TRBV14|TRBJ2-3
CASSQDTRTGRTDTQYF
>TRBV5-4|TRBJ1-5
CASSSNNQPQHF
>TRBV5-1|TRBJ2-7
CASSWGSGSNYEQYF
>TRBV6-2/TRBV6-3|TRBJ1-5
CASSYSGQGVNQPQHF
>TRBV9|TRBJ2-5
CASSKEVGAETQYF
>TRBV29-1|TRBJ1-2
CSVRTGDYGYTF
>TRBV2|TRBJ1-5
CASSEGQGLQPQHF
>TRBV6-5|TRBJ2-6
CASRKNFVLTF
>TRBV6-5|TRBJ2-7
CASKQGIYEQYF
>TRBV5-1|TRBJ2-3
CASSYQRALTDTQYF
>TRBV2|TRBJ2-1
CASSELAANNEQFF
>TRBV18|TRBJ1-1
CASSPAGAYTEAFF
>TRBV7-9|TRBJ2-2
CASSLGLAGNTGELFF
>TRBV6-6|TRBJ2-4
CASSYQGDDQYF
>TRBV7-9|TRBJ2-2
CASSPELGQGNTGELFF
>TRBV7-6|TRBJ2-7
CASSLVTGLDYEQYF
>TRBV6-2/TRBV6-3|TRBJ1-2
CASSEGAYGYTF
>TRBV7-6|TRBJ2-1
CASSLSVGGGAYNEQFF
>TRBV5-1|TRBJ2-2
CASRTGQHTGELFF
>TRBV29-1|TRBJ2-3
CSVGQTDTQYF
>TRBV3-1/TRBV3-2|TRBJ1-4
CASSQRRAHRGRNEKLFF
>TRBV27|TRBJ1-5
CASSRGGRGQPQHF
>TRBV5-1|TRBJ1-2
CASSLGVNTVQGVDGYTF
>TRBV4-2|TRBJ2-5
CASSRPGLGKETQYF
>TRBV7-8|TRBJ1-2
CASSRDSYYGYTF
>TRBV11-2|TRBJ1-1
CASSKTGLEAFF
>TRBV3-1/TRBV3-2|TRBJ1-6
CASSQERFTSPLHF
>TRBV2|TRBJ2-2
CASSEIRGTGELFF
>TRBV21-1|TRBJ2-4
CASSKAQGFRKLAKNIQYF
>TRBV27|TRBJ2-7
CASSESPTYEQYF
>TRBV9|TRBJ2-5
CASSGGGQLQETQYF
>TRBV4-3|TRBJ2-1
CASSQEAADLYNEQFF
>TRBV6-6|TRBJ2-7
CASSRAQNLGGISYEQYF
>TRBV4-2|TRBJ2-1
CASSQESPIRLFF
>TRBV3-1/TRBV3-2|TRBJ1-6
CASSQRFGSPLHF
>TRBV7-8|TRBJ2-6
CASSLWGVGANVLTF
>TRBV28|TRBJ2-3
CASSSWVATSTDTQYF
>TRBV4-1|TRBJ2-7
CASSPLAGVPTEQYF
>TRBV28|TRBJ2-7
CASSVRDYEQYF
>TRBV9|TRBJ2-7
CASSGKGSGGRSEQYF
>TRBV18|TRBJ2-7
CASSLRTSSSYEQYF
>TRBV7-8|TRBJ2-6
CASSLVVPGANVLTF